This is a list of T cell receptor beta chains from one sample in a study of blood T cell repertoires in COVID-19. Data came from immunoSEQ multiplex PCR; TCRdb stores just in-frame clones and leaves some out. This table holds 160,000 or so clones, around 80% found once. Sequencing input: peripheral blood. The origin of the receptors is a man aged 55 to 70 with active or convalescent COVID-19. Each CDR3 is given with its conserved first and last residue. The D gene is left open where the match is weak. Not all rows give a size; the values are once, few, many and, for expanded clones, a class.

NA NA TRBJ2-1 TRBV19 TGTGCCAGTAGTATTACCGCGGACAATGAGCAGTTCTTC CASSITADNEQFF
NA TRBD2 TRBJ2-5 TRBV6-5 TGTGCCAGCAGGGGGGAGGGCCTTCAAGAGACCCAGTACTTC CASRGEGLQETQYF
NA NA TRBJ2-1 TRBV5-5 TGTGCCAGCAGCTCCCGAAAGTACAGCAAATCAGAATCCTACAATGAGCAGTTCTTC CASSSRKYSKSESYNEQFF
few NA TRBJ1-2 TRBV12-3/TRBV12-4 TGTGCCAGCAGTTTAGAACAGAACTATGGCTACACCTTC CASSLEQNYGYTF
NA NA TRBJ2-3 TRBV10-1 TGCGCCAGCAGTCACGGACGGGCGGGGGATACGCAGTATTTT CASSHGRAGDTQYF
NA NA TRBJ2-6 TRBV27 TGTGCCAGCAGTTTAGGGAGCTCTGGGGCCAACGTCCTGACTTTC CASSLGSSGANVLTF
NA NA TRBJ1-2 TRBV2 TGTGCCAGCCAAGGAAGCTCTGATACGGGCTATGGCTACACCTTC CASQGSSDTGYGYTF
NA NA TRBJ2-1 TRBV10-3 TGTGCCATCAGTGAGTTATCTGAGCAGTTCTTC CAISELSEQFF
few TRBD2 TRBJ2-7 TRBV28 TGTGCCAGCAGTTTATTACTGGGCGGGACTACAACCGAGCAGTACTTC CASSLLLGGTTTEQYF
NA TRBD1 TRBJ2-2 TRBV18 TGTGCCAGCTCCCGAGGGACAGGGGGAAAGTGGATCACCGGGGAGCTGTTTTTT CASSRGTGGKWITGELFF